These T cell receptor beta chains were read from a single sample in a study of post-analysis software for immune sequencing data. Each CDR3 protein is one row after TCRdb ran MiXCR on the PCR reads. The sample lists 650,000 to 850,000 distinct CDR3 sequences, about 45% seen once, with roughly 5.2% in the top ten. The sequenced sample was blood. These receptors all stem from a girl aged 10-17 years with multiple sclerosis. CDR3s include the opening cysteine and the closing phenylalanine or tryptophan. The D gene is left open where the match is weak. Size is omitted from some rows. Given values are once, few, many or a class for expanded clones.

j_call v_call d_call clone_size cdr3_nt cdr3_aa
TRBJ2-7 TRBV28 NA few TGTGCCAGCAGTTTATGGATCGGGGGTGAAGCGGACGAGCAGTACTTC CASSLWIGGEADEQYF
TRBJ2-1 TRBV6-1 NA NA TGTGCCAGCAGTGAAGAAGGGCCTTCGGCGTTTGAGCAGTTCTTC CASSEEGPSAFEQFF
TRBJ2-3 TRBV12-3/TRBV12-4 NA few TGTGCCAGCAGTCTTCTGGGGCCTGCAACGCAGTATTTT CASSLLGPATQYF
TRBJ1-4 TRBV7-9 NA NA TGTGCCAGCAGCTTAGCGCGGGGAACAGGGTCAGGAAAACTGTTTTTT CASSLARGTGSGKLFF
TRBJ2-4 TRBV21-1 NA NA TGTGCCAGCAGCAACAGAGACAGTCCAGCCAAAAACATTCAGTACTTC CASSNRDSPAKNIQYF
TRBJ2-7 TRBV12-3/TRBV12-4 NA NA TGTGCCAGCAGTTTAGGGGCTAGCGTCCCCTACGAGCAGTACTTC CASSLGASVPYEQYF
TRBJ1-1 TRBV7-9 NA NA TGTGCCAGCAGCTTTTTGAAGGGTCCTGAAGCTTTCTTT CASSFLKGPEAFF
TRBJ1-1 TRBV27 NA NA TGTGCCAGCGCCCTTGGACCCTCGAACACTGAAGCTTTCTTT CASALGPSNTEAFF
TRBJ2-7 TRBV20-1 TRBD2 NA TGCAGTGCTGCCGGGGGAGCGGGAGGGCCTTTAGGGTACTTC CSAAGGAGGPLGYF
TRBJ2-1 TRBV9 NA NA TGTGCCAGCAGCGTAGAGTTCGGCAGTTTTTACAATGAGCAGTTCTTC CASSVEFGSFYNEQFF
TRBJ2-4 TRBV29-1 NA NA TGCAGCGTTGGGACAGAGGCCAAAAACATTCAGTACTTC CSVGTEAKNIQYF
TRBJ2-7 TRBV20-1 NA NA TGCAGTGCTAGGTCCCCCACTCGGTCCTACGAGCAGTACTTC CSARSPTRSYEQYF
TRBJ1-2 TRBV4-3 TRBD1 NA TGCGCCAGCAGCCAAGTTTACAGGGGCAAGGACTATGGCTACACCTTC CASSQVYRGKDYGYTF
TRBJ2-4 TRBV6-1 TRBD2 NA TGTGCCAGCAGTCAGACTAGCGGGAGGGCCGGTCCTCTAGCCAAAAACATTCAGTACTTC CASSQTSGRAGPLAKNIQYF
TRBJ2-7 TRBV3-1 NA many TGTGCCAGCAGCCAAGATCCGGGACTCTCCTACGAGCAGTACTTC CASSQDPGLSYEQYF
TRBJ2-7 TRBV27 NA many TGTGCCAGCAGCTCCGGACTGACCTACGAGCAGTACTTC CASSSGLTYEQYF
TRBJ2-1 TRBV7-2 NA NA TGTGCCAGCAGCTTGTTACAGGTTTCCTACAATGAGCAGTTCTTC CASSLLQVSYNEQFF
TRBJ2-1 TRBV12-3/TRBV12-4 TRBD1 NA TGTGCCAGCAGTTTAGGTAGAGTCGGACAGGGGAATGAGCAGTTCTTC CASSLGRVGQGNEQFF
TRBJ2-3 TRBV12-3/TRBV12-4 NA NA TGTGCCAGCAGGGACTCGACTAGCACAGATACGCAGTATTTT CASRDSTSTDTQYF
TRBJ2-7 TRBV10-3 TRBD2 few TGTGCCATCAGTGACCCGCGGGAGGTTGCCTACGAGCAGTACTTC CAISDPREVAYEQYF
TRBJ1-2 TRBV30 NA NA TGTGCTACAGACGGTGCTAACTATGGCTACACCTTC CATDGANYGYTF
TRBJ1-2 TRBV6-1 TRBD1 NA TGTGCCAGCAGTCCAACTGTCCCGGGACAGGGGGATGGCTACACCTTC CASSPTVPGQGDGYTF